The following is a TCR beta chain sequence with its context. The antigen is not known. This entry belongs to a study of cytomegalovirus exposure and HLA in healthy donors. Points from the study as a whole: Immune exposure was documented only through CMV serostatus. Researchers left out some V segments, among them TRBV6-2 and TRBV6-3, as indistinguishable.

60 Vbeta and 13 Jbeta primers were used in PCR. The method was immunoSEQ multiplex PCR; TCRdb's version includes in-frame clones alone and lacks a portion of them. The top ten clones hold approximately 2% of a sample with about 120,000 clones, 74% of them seen once. With 4 bases clipped from V and 8 bases from J, the junction kept 3 bases outside the gene matches. Germline CDR1 reads SGHNT; CDR2 reads YYREEE (reference sequence). CDR3 size: 12 residues. This TCR was sampled from a human donor in good health. Material: PBMCs. The chain couples TRBV5-4 to TRBJ1-2, with 9 bases matching TRBD1. The CDR3 region has the DNA TGTGCCAGCAGCGGGACAGGGTGCGGCTACACCTTC. This gives the protein CASSGTGCGYTF. Looking up the rest from reference TRBV5-4 and TRBJ1-2 gives the full variable domain: ETGVTQSPTHLIKTRGQQVTLRCSSQSGHNTVSWYQQALGQGPQFIFQYYREEENGRGNFPPRFSGLQFPNYSSELNVNALELDDSALYLCASSGTGCGYTFGSGTRLTVV.